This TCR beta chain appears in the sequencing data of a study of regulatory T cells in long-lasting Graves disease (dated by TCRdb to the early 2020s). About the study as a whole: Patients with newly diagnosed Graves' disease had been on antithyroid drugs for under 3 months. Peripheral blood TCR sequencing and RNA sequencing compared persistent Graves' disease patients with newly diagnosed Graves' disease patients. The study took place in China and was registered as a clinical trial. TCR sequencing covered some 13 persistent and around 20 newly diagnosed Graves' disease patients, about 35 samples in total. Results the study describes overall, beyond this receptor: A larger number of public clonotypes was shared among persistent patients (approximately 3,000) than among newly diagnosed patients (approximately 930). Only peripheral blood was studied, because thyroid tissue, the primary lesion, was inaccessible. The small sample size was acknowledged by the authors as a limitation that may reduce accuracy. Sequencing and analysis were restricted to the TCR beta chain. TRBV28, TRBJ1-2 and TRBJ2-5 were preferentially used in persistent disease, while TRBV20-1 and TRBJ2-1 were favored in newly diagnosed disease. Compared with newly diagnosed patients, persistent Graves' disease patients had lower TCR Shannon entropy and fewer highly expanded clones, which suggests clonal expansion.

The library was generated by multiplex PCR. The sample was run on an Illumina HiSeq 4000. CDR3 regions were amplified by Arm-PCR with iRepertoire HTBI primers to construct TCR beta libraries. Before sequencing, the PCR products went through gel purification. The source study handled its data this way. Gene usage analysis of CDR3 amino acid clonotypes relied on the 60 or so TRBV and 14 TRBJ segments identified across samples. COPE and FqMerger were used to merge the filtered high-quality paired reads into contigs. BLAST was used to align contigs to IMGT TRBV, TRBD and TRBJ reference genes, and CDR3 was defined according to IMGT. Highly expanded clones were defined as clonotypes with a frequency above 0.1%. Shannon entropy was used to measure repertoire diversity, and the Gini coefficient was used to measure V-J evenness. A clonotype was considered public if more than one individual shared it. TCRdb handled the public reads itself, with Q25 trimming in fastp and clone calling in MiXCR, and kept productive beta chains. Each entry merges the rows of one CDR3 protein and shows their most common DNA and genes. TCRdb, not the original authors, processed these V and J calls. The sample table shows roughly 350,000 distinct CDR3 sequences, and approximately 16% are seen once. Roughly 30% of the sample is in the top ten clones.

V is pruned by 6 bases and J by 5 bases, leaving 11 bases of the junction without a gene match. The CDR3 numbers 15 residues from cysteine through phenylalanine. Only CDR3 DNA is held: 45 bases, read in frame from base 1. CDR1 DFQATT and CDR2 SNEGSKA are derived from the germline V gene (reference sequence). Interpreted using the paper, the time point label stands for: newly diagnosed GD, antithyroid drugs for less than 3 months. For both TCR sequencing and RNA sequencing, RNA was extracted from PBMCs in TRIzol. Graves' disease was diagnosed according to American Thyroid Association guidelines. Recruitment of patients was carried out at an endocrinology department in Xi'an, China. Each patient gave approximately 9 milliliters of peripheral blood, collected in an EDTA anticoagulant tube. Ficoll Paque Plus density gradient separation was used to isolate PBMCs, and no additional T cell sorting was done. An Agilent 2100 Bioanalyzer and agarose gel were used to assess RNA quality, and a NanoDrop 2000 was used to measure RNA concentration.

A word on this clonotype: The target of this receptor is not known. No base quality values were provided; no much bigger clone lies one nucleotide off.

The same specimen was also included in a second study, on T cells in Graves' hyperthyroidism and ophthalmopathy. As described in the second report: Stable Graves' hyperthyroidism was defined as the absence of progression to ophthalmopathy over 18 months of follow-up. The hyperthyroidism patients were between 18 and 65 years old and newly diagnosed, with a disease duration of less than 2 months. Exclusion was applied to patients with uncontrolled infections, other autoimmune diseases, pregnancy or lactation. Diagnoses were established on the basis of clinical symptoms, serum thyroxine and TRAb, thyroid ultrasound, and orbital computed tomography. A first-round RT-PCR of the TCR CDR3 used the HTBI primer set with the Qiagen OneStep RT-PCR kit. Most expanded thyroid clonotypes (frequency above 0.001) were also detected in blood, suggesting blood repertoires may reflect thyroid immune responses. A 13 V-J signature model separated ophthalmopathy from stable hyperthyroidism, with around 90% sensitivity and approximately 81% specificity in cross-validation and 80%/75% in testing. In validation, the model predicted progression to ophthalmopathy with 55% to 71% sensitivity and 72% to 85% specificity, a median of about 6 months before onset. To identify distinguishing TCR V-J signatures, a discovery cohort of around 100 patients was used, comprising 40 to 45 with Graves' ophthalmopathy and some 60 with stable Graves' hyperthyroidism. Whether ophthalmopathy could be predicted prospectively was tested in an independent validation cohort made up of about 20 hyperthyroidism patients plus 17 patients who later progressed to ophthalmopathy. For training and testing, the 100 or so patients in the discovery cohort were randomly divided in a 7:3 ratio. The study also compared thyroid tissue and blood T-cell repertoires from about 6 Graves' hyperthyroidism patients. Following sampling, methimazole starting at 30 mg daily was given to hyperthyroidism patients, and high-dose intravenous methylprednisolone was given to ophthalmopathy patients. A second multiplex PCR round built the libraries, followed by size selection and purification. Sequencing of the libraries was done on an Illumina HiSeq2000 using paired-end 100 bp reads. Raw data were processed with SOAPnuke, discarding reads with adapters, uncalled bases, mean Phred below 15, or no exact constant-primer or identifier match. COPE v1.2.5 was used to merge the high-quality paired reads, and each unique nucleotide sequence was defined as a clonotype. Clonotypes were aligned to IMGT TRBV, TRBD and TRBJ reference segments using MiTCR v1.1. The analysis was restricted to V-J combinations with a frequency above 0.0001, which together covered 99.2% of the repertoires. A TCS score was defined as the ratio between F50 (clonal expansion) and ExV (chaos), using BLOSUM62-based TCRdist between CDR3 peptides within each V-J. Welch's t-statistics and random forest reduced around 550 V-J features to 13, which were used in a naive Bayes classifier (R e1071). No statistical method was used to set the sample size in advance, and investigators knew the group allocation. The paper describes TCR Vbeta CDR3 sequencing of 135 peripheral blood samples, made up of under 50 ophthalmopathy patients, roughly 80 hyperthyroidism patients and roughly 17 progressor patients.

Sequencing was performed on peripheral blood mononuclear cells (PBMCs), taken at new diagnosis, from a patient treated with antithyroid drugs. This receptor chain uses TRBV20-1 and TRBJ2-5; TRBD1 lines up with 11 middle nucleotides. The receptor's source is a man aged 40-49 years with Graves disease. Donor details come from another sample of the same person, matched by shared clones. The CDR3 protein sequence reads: CSAPHRTGGGETQYF. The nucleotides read TGCAGTGCCCCGCATCGGACAGGGGGCGGGGAGACCCAGTACTTC.